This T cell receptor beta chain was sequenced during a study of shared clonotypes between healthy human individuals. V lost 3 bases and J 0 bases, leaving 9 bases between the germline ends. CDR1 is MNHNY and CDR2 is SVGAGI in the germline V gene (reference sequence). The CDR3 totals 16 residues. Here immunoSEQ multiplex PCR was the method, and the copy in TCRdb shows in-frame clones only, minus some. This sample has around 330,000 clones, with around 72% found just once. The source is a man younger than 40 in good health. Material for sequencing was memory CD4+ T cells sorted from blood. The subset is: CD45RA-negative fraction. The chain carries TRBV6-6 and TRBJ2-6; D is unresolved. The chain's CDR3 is CASSYVDPSGANVLTF. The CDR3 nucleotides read TGTGCCAGCAGTTATGTGGACCCCTCTGGGGCCAACGTCCTGACTTTC.